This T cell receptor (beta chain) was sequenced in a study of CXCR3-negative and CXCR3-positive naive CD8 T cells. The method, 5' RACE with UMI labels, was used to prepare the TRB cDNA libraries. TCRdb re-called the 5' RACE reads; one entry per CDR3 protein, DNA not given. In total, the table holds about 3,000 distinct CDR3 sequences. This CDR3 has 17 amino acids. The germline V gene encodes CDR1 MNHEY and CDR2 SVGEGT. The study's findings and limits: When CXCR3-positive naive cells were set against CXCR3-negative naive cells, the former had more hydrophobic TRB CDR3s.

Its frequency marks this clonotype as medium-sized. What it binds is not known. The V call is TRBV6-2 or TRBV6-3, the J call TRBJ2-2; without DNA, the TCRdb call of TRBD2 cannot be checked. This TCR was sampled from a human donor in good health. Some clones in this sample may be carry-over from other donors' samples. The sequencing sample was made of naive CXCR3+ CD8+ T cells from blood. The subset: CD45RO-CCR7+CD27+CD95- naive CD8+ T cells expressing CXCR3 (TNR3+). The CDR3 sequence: CASTKSLAGVDTGELFF.